The sequence of this T cell receptor beta chain was determined in a study of cytomegalovirus exposure and HLA in healthy donors. 60 Vbeta and 13 Jbeta primers were used in PCR. The assay was immunoSEQ multiplex PCR, and TCRdb's table has in-frame clones only and misses some. The sample lists about 190,000 clones, roughly 81% occurring once. Trimming removed 8 bases at V and 5 bases at J, with 18 bases between. Germline V gene data show CDR1 as SNHLY and CDR2 as FYNNEI. CDR3 size: 14 residues. Sequencing was done on a sample of PBMCs. The chain combines TRBV2 with TRBJ2-5; the D gene is possibly TRBD2 (7 bases). The TCR was taken from a woman aged 25 to 39 in good health and CMV-seropositive. Written as DNA, the CDR3 is TGTGCCAGCCACAGGGTACTAGCGCAGGAGACCCAGTACTTC. This codes for CASHRVLAQETQYF.